These 5 T cell receptor beta chains were all obtained from the same sample, sequenced in a study of cytomegalovirus exposure and HLA in healthy donors. PCR was performed using 60 Vbeta and 13 Jbeta primers. Generated by immunoSEQ multiplex PCR, the TCRdb table keeps only in-frame clones and is missing some. This sample has 100,000 or so clones; over 65% occur once, and the top ten carry about 5%. The specimen sequenced was PBMCs. Every receptor here comes from a female donor in good health and CMV-seropositive.

The CDR3 DNA reads as TGTGCCAGCAGGACAGACGGGGGCACTGAAGCTTTCTTT. Amino acids: CASRTDGGTEAFF. The chain combines TRBV2 with TRBJ1-1, with D tentatively TRBD1 (5 bases). This CDR3 region has 13 residues. Germline V gene sequence: CDR1 SNHLY, CDR2 FYNNEI. V shed 6 bases and J shed 4 bases, with 12 bases lying between them.

This chain connects TRBV9 to TRBJ2-1; a possible D gene is TRBD1 (5 bases). Trimming took off 2 bases at V and 2 bases at J, with 11 bases between the two ends. Germline V gene sequence: CDR1 SGDLS, CDR2 YYNGEE. The CDR3 has 15 amino acids. The CDR3 DNA sequence: TGTGCCAGCAGCGTCCAAGGGGCCGCCTACAATGAGCAGTTCTTC. This codes for CASSVQGAAYNEQFF.

The genes are TRBV13 and TRBJ1-5; D is perhaps TRBD1 (5 bases). CDR3 length: 15 amino acids. Germline CDR1 and CDR2: PRHDT and FYEKMQ (reference sequence). Trimming took off 0 bases at V and 3 bases at J, with 9 bases between the two ends. CDR3 DNA sequence: TGTGCCAGCAGCTTAGGTGGACACCTCAATCAGCCCCAGCATTTT. It encodes CASSLGGHLNQPQHF.

This chain uses TRBV16 with TRBJ1-4; D is undetermined. Germline assignment: CDR1 KGHSY and CDR2 FQNENV. Trimming left V 5 bases short and J 8 bases short, with 9 bases between. The CDR3 is 12 amino acids. The CDR3 loop reads CASSSTREKLFF. The CDR3 DNA sequence: TGTGCCAGCAGCTCCACGCGCGAAAAACTGTTTTTT.

V and J are TRBV10-2 and TRBJ2-5; unclear D gene. The V and J ends lost 8 bases and 2 bases respectively, with 15 bases between them. Looked up from germline, CDR1 is WSHSY and CDR2 is SAAADI. The CDR3 is made up of 14 amino acids. The CDR3 DNA reads TGCGCCAGCTCCATAAGACTTGGGCAAGAGACCCAGTACTTC. This gives the protein CASSIRLGQETQYF.